The 32 T cell receptor beta chains given below trace back to one sample, sequenced in a study of shared clonotypes between healthy human individuals. Naivety among CD8 cells was defined by CD45RO negativity and positive CCR7 selection, thereby excluding terminally differentiated effector memory CD45RA+ cells. Data came from immunoSEQ multiplex PCR; TCRdb stores just in-frame clones and leaves some out. The sample has 1.5 million to 2.5 million clones; approximately 95% are singletons. Sequencing input: naive CD8+ T cells sorted from blood. The origin of the receptors is a man in his late teens or twenties in good health.

This clone came up once. This CDR3 reads CASSLVRTGSSGANVLTF. The CDR3 nucleotides are TGCGCCAGCAGCTTGGTTCGCACAGGGAGCTCTGGGGCCAACGTCCTGACTTTC. This rearrangement joins TRBV5-1 to TRBJ2-6, with TRBD1 as a possible D gene (6 bases). The CDR3 has 18 residues. Germline lookup yields CDR1 SGHRS and CDR2 YFSETQ. V was cut by 0 bases and J by 0 bases, with 13 bases left in between.

To note about this clone: The same CDR3 also results from other DNA sequences found in this sample. The V and J genes are TRBV7-2 and TRBJ1-5; D is unresolved. V shed 2 bases and J shed 0 bases, with 8 bases lying between them. The length of the CDR3 is 15 residues. Germline CDR1 SGHTA, CDR2 FQGNSA. The CDR3 bases are TGTGCCAGCAGCTTATGGGGTAATAGCAATCAGCCCCAGCATTTT. Protein product: CASSLWGNSNQPQHF.

The gene calls are TRBV15 and TRBJ1-5; D is unresolved. Germline V gene data show CDR1 as LNHNV and CDR2 as YYDKDF (reference sequence). This CDR3 contains 15 residues. V lost 5 bases and J lost 2, with 13 bases in between. The CDR3 DNA follows: TGTGCCACCAGCTATCTTTCCCTGGGCAATCAGCCCCAGCATTTT. Amino acid sequence: CATSYLSLGNQPQHF.

The chain recombines TRBV13 with TRBJ2-7; possibly TRBD1 for D (6 bases). Trimming removed 2 bases at V and 5 bases at J, with 13 bases between. Germline V CDR1 and CDR2: PRHDT, FYEKMQ (reference sequence). This CDR3 comprises 14 residues. The CDR3 DNA is TGTGCCAGCAGCTTATCTCAGGGGATCCACGAGCAGTACTTC. Translated, it gives CASSLSQGIHEQYF.

The J gene is TRBJ1-4, the V gene TRBV4-3; a possible D gene is TRBD1 (6 bases). The V end was cut by 0 bases, the J end by 5 bases, with 19 bases between. Germline V gene sequence: CDR1 LGHNA, CDR2 YSLEER. The CDR3 length is 18 residues. The CDR3 region is CASSQESRLLQGNEKLFF. The CDR3 DNA is TGCGCCAGCAGCCAAGAATCTAGGCTTTTGCAGGGGAATGAAAAACTGTTTTTT.

The gene calls are TRBV27 and TRBJ1-1, with D unclear. The V and J ends lost 3 bases and 0 bases respectively, with 17 bases between them. The CDR3 runs 17 residues. Germline V lookup: CDR1 MNHEY, CDR2 SMNVEV (reference sequence). The CDR3 DNA follows: TGTGCCAGCAGTTTCTCCTCGGGGAACCTCATGAACACTGAAGCTTTCTTT. Translating gives CASSFSSGNLMNTEAFF.

This chain links TRBV6-5 with TRBJ1-5; TRBD1 might be the D (5 bases). This CDR3 comprises 14 residues. Deletions cut 2 bases from V and 7 bases from J, with 12 bases between. Germline-derived CDR1 and CDR2 are MNHEY and SVGAGI. CDR3: CASSYRDQTQPQHF. The CDR3 DNA sequence: TGTGCCAGCAGTTACCGGGACCAGACGCAGCCCCAGCATTTT.

The chain couples TRBV5-1 to TRBJ2-2, with D possibly being TRBD2 (6 bases). The CDR3 sequence is 14 residues long. V was clipped by 6 bases and J by 2 bases, with 11 bases between them. Germline V gives CDR1 SGHRS, CDR2 YFSETQ. The CDR3 is CASKGGENTGELFF. DNA for the CDR3: TGCGCCAGCAAAGGAGGGGAAAACACCGGGGAGCTGTTTTTT.

This chain links TRBV27 with TRBJ2-7; D may be TRBD1 or TRBD2 (5 bases each). Germline CDR1 is MNHEY and CDR2 is SMNVEV (reference sequence). The germline V and J ends were trimmed by 5 bases and 6 bases, with 20 bases remaining between them. CDR3 length: 15 amino acids. The DNA for the CDR3 is TGTGCCAGCAGTCCGACATACGGGCCAGGGAGCGAGCAGTACTTC. It encodes CASSPTYGPGSEQYF.

The V call is TRBV6-5, the J call TRBJ1-1; D uncertain. CDR3 size: 12 residues. V was cut by 2 bases and J by 8 bases, with 9 bases left in between. Per the germline V gene, CDR1 is MNHEY and CDR2 is SVGAGI. Here the CDR3 DNA reads TGTGCCAGCAGTTACCGGGCAGACGAAGCTTTCTTT. This codes for CASSYRADEAFF.

This clone was observed once. J is TRBJ1-2 and V is TRBV9; TRBD1 aligns across 9 bases. This CDR3 region has 17 residues. The V gene end was trimmed by 3 bases and the J gene end by 1 base; junction bases not matched to a gene: 10. Germline assignment: CDR1 SGDLS and CDR2 YYNGEE. The CDR3: CASSESDRDRVNYGYTF. In DNA form, the CDR3 reads TGTGCCAGCAGCGAGTCGGACCGGGACAGGGTTAACTATGGCTACACCTTC.

This clone was seen a single time. The chain carries TRBV27 and TRBJ2-7, with 7 bases matching TRBD2. The CDR3 sequence is 16 residues long. V dropped 0 bases and J dropped 2; count of bases not matched to a gene: 7. Germline values: CDR1 MNHEY, CDR2 SMNVEV (reference sequence). The CDR3: CASSLSGPAGPYEQYF. CDR3 coding DNA: TGTGCCAGCAGTTTATCGGGTCCAGCGGGACCCTACGAGCAGTACTTC.

The chain has TRBV27 and TRBJ1-5; D remains ambiguous. V lost 2 bases and J lost 6, with 11 bases in between. Germline loops: CDR1 MNHEY, CDR2 SMNVEV (reference sequence). The CDR3 runs to 14 residues. The CDR3 sequence: CASSLGLGAQPQHF. The CDR3 DNA reads as TGTGCCAGCAGTTTAGGTTTGGGAGCTCAGCCCCAGCATTTT.

This chain uses TRBV11-2 with TRBJ2-7; D gene unclear. Germline CDR1 and CDR2: SGHAT and FQNNGV. CDR3 size: 13 residues. Trimming pared 1 base from V and 6 bases from J, leaving 10 bases between. The chain's CDR3 is CASSLAGPSEQYF. CDR3 nucleotides: TGTGCCAGCAGCTTAGCGGGCCCCTCCGAGCAGTACTTC.

This chain joins TRBV11-2 and TRBJ2-1, with TRBD2 matching over 9 bases. This CDR3 is 16 amino acids long. The V segment lost 3 bases and the J segment 0 bases; nucleotides outside the gene matches: 3. From germline, CDR1 is SGHAT and CDR2 FQNNGV. CDR3 protein: CASSFRGGDSYNEQFF. In DNA form, the CDR3 reads TGTGCCAGCAGCTTTCGCGGGGGGGACTCCTACAATGAGCAGTTCTTC.

V and J are TRBV6-5 and TRBJ2-3, with D perhaps matching TRBD1 (5 bases). Germline loops: CDR1 MNHEY, CDR2 SVGAGI. The CDR3 has 15 residues. V was trimmed by 3 bases and J by 2 bases, leaving 12 bases between them. In nucleotides, the CDR3 is TGTGCCAGCAGTTATGGGGCAGGTACCACAGATACGCAGTATTTT. It specifies CASSYGAGTTDTQYF.

V is TRBV4-1 and J is TRBJ1-6; 9 positions agree with TRBD1. The J segment lost 8 bases and the V segment lost 6 bases, leaving 11 bases of the junction unmatched. This CDR3 region has 16 residues. Germline-derived CDR1 and CDR2 are MGHRA and YSYEKL. The CDR3 protein is CASSLLPGQGDSPLHF. The CDR3, as DNA: TGCGCCAGCAGTCTTCTCCCGGGACAGGGTGATTCACCCCTCCACTTT.

V and J are TRBV27 and TRBJ2-2; tentative D call: TRBD1 (6 bases). Germline CDR1 reads MNHEY; CDR2 reads SMNVEV (reference sequence). CDR3 length equals 15 residues. V dropped 6 bases and J dropped 5 bases, with 16 bases sitting between them. CDR3 amino acids: CASSTVGAGTGELFF. CDR3 bases: TGTGCCAGCAGCACGGTGGGGGCAGGGACCGGGGAGCTGTTTTTT.

With regard to this clone: The same CDR3 is also encoded by other DNA sequences in this sample. V usage is TRBV7-9 and J usage is TRBJ2-5; D is unresolved. Germline V lookup: CDR1 SEHNR, CDR2 FQNEAQ (reference sequence). The CDR3 contains 14 residues. V gave up 4 bases and J gave up 1 base, with 10 bases separating them. Written as DNA, the CDR3 is TGTGCCAGCAGCTCCTCTAGTGGCCAAGAGACCCAGTACTTC. It codes for CASSSSSGQETQYF.

With respect to this clone: Other nucleotide sequences from this sample produce the same CDR3. The V gene is TRBV6-6, the J gene TRBJ2-7, with TRBD1 matching over 7 bases. Germline V gives CDR1 MNHNY, CDR2 SVGAGI (reference sequence). The CDR3 has 13 amino acids. V shed 2 bases, J shed 3 bases, and the junction held 1 base outside the gene matches. CDR3 residues: CASSYGDSYEQYF. CDR3 nucleotides: TGTGCCAGCAGTTACGGGGACAGCTACGAGCAGTACTTC.

The chain joins TRBV19 to TRBJ2-7, with 10 positions matching TRBD1. V was clipped by 5 bases and J by 2 bases; unmatched bases: 6. This CDR3 has 15 residues. Germline V lookup: CDR1 LNHDA, CDR2 SQIVND (reference sequence). In nucleotides, the CDR3 is TGTGCCAGTAGTCCGGACAGGGGGGGACCCTACGAGCAGTACTTC. Amino acid sequence: CASSPDRGGPYEQYF.

Notes on this clone: Other nucleotide sequences in the sample specify the same CDR3. The chain recombines TRBV28 with TRBJ2-7; 8 bases map to TRBD2. V shed 3 bases, J shed 5 bases, and the junction held 0 bases outside the gene matches. Germline CDR1 reads MDHEN; CDR2 reads SYDVKM. The CDR3 is 12 residues long. CDR3 nucleotide sequence: TGTGCCAGCAGTTTCGGGGGGGACGAGCAGTACTTC. Protein product: CASSFGGDEQYF.

About this clone: Other DNA sequences in the same sample also yield this CDR3. The chain employs TRBV9 and TRBJ2-1; D is undetermined. Trimming pared 0 bases from V and 6 bases from J, leaving 4 bases between. The CDR3 extends over 12 amino acids. Germline V CDR1 and CDR2: SGDLS, YYNGEE. CDR3 residues: CASSVDLNEQFF. CDR3 in DNA: TGTGCCAGCAGCGTAGATCTCAATGAGCAGTTCTTC.

V and J are TRBV6-6 and TRBJ2-2, with TRBD1 matching over 8 bases. The V segment lost 7 bases and the J segment 1 base; nucleotides outside the gene matches: 5. Germline-derived CDR1 and CDR2 are MNHNY and SVGAGI (reference sequence). The length of the CDR3 is 15 residues. DNA of the CDR3: TGTGCCAGCAATCTACAGGGGGAGAACACCGGGGAGCTGTTTTTT. Translating gives CASNLQGENTGELFF.

The chain uses TRBV7-6 and TRBJ2-7; D is perhaps TRBD1 (5 bases). This CDR3 spans 14 amino acids. The germline V and J ends were trimmed by 1 base and 5 bases, with 12 bases remaining between them. CDR1 and CDR2 (germline): SGHVS, FNYEAQ. The CDR3 DNA reads TGTGCCAGCAGCTTAGGTCAGGGTCCCCACGAGCAGTACTTC. It is translated as CASSLGQGPHEQYF.

CDR3 nucleotide sequence: TGTGCCAGCAGCGTAGATTTGGGGGCCAACGTCCTGACTTTC. It codes for CASSVDLGANVLTF. V is TRBV9 and J is TRBJ2-6; D gene ambiguous. Germline V CDR1 and CDR2: SGDLS, YYNGEE. The length of the CDR3 is 14 residues. V was clipped by 0 bases and J by 4 bases, with 5 bases between them.

The V call is TRBV2, the J call TRBJ1-1; D remains ambiguous. Trimming removed 4 bases from V and 1 base from J, with 13 bases in between. This CDR3 has 15 residues. The germline V gene encodes CDR1 SNHLY and CDR2 FYNNEI. DNA for the CDR3: TGTGCCAGCAGTGGTACGAGGGAGGGGAACACTGAAGCTTTCTTT. Amino acids: CASSGTREGNTEAFF. Full variable domain (missing parts from reference TRBV2 and TRBJ1-1): EPEVTQTPSHQVTQMGQEVILRCVPISNHLYFYWYRQILGQKVEFLVSFYNNEISEKSEIFDDQFSVERPDGSNFTLKIRSTKLEDSAMYFCASSGTREGNTEAFFGQGTRLTVV.

The chain recombines TRBV9 with TRBJ2-1; D not resolved. Germline CDR1 SGDLS, CDR2 YYNGEE. Trimming left V 4 bases short and J 3 bases short, with 11 bases between. The CDR3 extends over 14 amino acids. The CDR3 region has the DNA TGTGCCAGCAGCCCCCTGCAGAGCTACAATGAGCAGTTCTTC. This encodes CASSPLQSYNEQFF.

This chain connects TRBV15 to TRBJ2-1; D not certain. The V gene's germline CDR1 is LNHNV and CDR2 YYDKDF (reference sequence). The CDR3 totals 14 residues. V dropped 1 base and J dropped 7 bases, with 11 bases sitting between them. The CDR3 DNA is TGTGCCACCAGCAGAGGTACAGAGTCAAATGAGCAGTTCTTC. As protein: CATSRGTESNEQFF. The whole variable domain, remainder taken from reference TRBV15 and TRBJ2-1, is DAMVIQNPRYQVTQFGKPVTLSCSQTLNHNVMYWYQQKSSQAPKLLFHYYDKDFNNEADTPDNFQSRRPNTSFCFLDIRSPGLGDTAMYLCATSRGTESNEQFFGPGTRLTVL.

The chain has TRBV4-3 and TRBJ1-2; D gene ambiguous. Germline loops: CDR1 LGHNA, CDR2 YSLEER. The CDR3 contains 15 residues. V lost 0 bases to trimming and J lost 1 base, with 9 bases between them. CDR3 in amino acids: CASSQDSSLNYGYTF. The DNA of the CDR3 is TGCGCCAGCAGCCAAGATTCATCCCTTAACTATGGCTACACCTTC.

This clone was detected once. The chain carries TRBV11-2 and TRBJ2-7; TRBD2 is a possible D gene (6 bases). The CDR3 is made up of 15 amino acids. The germline CDR1 and CDR2 sequences are SGHAT and FQNNGV. Between the trimmed V and J ends, which lost 0 bases and 0 bases, there was a span of 9 bases. CDR3 sequence reads: CASSLEWRGSYEQYF. The CDR3 region has the DNA TGTGCCAGCAGCTTAGAGTGGCGGGGCTCCTACGAGCAGTACTTC.

The gene calls are TRBV28 and TRBJ2-2; 10 nucleotides agree with TRBD1. In germline, CDR1 is MDHEN, CDR2 SYDVKM. The V segment lost 4 bases and the J segment 7 bases; nucleotides outside the gene matches: 6. CDR3 length: 15 residues. The CDR3 loop reads CASSSRDRGVGELFF. The CDR3 DNA is TGTGCCAGCAGTTCCCGGGACAGGGGAGTCGGGGAGCTGTTTTTT.